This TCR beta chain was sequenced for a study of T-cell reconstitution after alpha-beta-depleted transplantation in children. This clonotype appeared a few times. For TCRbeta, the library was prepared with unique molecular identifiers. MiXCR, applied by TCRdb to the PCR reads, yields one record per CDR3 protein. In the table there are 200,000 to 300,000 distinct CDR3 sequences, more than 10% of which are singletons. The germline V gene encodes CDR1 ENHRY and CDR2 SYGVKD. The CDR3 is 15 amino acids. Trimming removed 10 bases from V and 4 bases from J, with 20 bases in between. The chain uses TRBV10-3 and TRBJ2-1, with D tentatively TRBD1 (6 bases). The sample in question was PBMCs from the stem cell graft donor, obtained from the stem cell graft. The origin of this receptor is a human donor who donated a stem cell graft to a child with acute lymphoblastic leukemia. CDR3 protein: CATLGSGQGYNEQFF. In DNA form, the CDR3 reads TGTGCCACCCTTGGGTCAGGGCAGGGGTACAATGAGCAGTTCTTC.